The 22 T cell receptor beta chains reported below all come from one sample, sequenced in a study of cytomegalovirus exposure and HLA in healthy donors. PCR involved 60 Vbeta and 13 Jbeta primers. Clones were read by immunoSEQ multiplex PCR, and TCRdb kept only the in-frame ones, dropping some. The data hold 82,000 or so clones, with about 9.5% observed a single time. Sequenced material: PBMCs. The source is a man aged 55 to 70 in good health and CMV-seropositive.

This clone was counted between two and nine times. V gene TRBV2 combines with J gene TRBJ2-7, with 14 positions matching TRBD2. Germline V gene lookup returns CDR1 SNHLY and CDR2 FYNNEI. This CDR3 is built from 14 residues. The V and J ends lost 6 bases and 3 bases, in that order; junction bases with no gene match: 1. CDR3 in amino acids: CASSGTSGGYEQYV. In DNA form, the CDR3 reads TGTGCCAGCAGCGGGACTAGCGGGGGCTACGAGCAGTACGTC.

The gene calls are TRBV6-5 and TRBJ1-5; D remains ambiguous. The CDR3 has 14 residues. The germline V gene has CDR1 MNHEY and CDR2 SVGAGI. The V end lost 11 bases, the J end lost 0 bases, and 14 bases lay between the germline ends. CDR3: CAPRGWDSNQPQHF. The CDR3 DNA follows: TGTGCCCCCAGAGGGTGGGATAGCAATCAGCCCCAGCATTTT.

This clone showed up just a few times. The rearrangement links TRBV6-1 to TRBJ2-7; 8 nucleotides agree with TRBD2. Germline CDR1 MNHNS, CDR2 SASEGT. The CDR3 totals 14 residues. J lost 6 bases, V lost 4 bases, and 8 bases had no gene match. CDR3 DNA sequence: TGTGCCAGCAGTGTAAAAGCGGGAGTACTCGAGCAGTACTTC. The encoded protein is CASSVKAGVLEQYF.

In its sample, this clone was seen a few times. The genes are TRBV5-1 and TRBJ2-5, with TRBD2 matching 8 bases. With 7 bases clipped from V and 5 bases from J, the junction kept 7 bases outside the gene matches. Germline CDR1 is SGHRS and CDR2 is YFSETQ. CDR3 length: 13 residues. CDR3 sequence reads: CASRTLAEETQYF. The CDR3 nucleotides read TGCGCCAGCCGGACACTAGCGGAGGAGACCCAGTACTTC.

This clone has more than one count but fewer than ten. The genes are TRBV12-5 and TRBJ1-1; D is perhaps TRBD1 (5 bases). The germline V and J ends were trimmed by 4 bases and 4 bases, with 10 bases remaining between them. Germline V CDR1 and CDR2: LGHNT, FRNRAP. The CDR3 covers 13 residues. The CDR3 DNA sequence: TGTGCTAGTGGTTCTCAGGGAGGCACTGAAGCTTTCTTT. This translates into CASGSQGGTEAFF.

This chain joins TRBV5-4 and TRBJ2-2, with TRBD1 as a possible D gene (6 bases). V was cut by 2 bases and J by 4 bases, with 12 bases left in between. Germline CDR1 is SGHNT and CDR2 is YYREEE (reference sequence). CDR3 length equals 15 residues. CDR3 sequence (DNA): TGTGCCAGCAGCTTACCACAGGGTAGCACCGGGGAGCTGTTTTTT. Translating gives CASSLPQGSTGELFF.

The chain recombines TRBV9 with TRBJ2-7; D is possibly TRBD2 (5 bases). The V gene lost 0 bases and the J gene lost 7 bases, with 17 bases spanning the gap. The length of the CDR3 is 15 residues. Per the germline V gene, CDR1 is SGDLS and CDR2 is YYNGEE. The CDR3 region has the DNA TGTGCCAGCAGCGTAGGGGGTGACTATTACCTAGAGCAGTACTTC. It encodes CASSVGGDYYLEQYF.

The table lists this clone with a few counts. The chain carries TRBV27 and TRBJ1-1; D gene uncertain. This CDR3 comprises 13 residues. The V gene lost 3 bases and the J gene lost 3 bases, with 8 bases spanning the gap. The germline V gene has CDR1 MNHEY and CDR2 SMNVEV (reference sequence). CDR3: CASSLKEYTEAFF. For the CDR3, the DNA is TGTGCCAGCAGTTTGAAAGAGTACACTGAAGCTTTCTTT.

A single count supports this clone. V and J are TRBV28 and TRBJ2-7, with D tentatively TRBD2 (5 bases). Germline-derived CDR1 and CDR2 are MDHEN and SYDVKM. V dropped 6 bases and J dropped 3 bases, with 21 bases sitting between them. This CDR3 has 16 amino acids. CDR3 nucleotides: TGTGCCAGCAGGGGTCCCGGGATCCTTTATCGCTACGAGCAGTACGTC. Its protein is CASRGPGILYRYEQYV.

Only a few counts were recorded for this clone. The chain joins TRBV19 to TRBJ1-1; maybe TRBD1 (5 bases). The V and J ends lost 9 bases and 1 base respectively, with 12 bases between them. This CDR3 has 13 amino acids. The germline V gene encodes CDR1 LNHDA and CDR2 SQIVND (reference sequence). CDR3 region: CASGHQGNTEAFF. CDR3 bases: TGTGCCAGCGGGCATCAGGGGAACACTGAAGCTTTCTTT. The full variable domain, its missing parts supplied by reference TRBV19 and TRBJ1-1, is DGGITQSPKYLFRKEGQNVTLSCEQNLNHDAMYWYRQDPGQGLRLIYYSQIVNDFQKGDIAEGYSVSREKKESFPLTVTSAQKNPTAFYLCASGHQGNTEAFFGQGTRLTVV.

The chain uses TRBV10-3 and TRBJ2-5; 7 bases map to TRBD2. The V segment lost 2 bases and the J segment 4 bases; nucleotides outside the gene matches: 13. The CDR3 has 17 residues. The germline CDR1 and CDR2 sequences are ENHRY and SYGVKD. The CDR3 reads CAISETTGGWNGETQYF. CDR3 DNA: TGTGCCATCAGTGAGACCACGGGGGGTTGGAATGGAGAGACCCAGTACTTC.

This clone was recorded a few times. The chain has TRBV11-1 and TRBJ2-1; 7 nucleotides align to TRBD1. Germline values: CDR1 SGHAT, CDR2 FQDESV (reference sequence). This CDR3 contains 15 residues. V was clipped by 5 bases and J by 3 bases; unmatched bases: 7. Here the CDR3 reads CASSPKGDSYNEQFF. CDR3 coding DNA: TGTGCCAGCAGCCCAAAAGGGGACAGCTACAATGAGCAGTTCTTC. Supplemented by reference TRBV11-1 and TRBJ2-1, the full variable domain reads EAEVAQSPRYKITEKSQAVAFWCDPISGHATLYWYRQILGQGPELLVQFQDESVVDDSQLPKDRFSAERLKGVDSTLKIQPAELGDSAMYLCASSPKGDSYNEQFFGPGTRLTVL.

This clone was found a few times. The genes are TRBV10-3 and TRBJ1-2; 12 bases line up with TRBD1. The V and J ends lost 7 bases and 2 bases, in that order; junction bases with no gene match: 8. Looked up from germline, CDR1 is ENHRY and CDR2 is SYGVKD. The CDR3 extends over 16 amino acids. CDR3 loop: CAITGTGGYRNYGYTF. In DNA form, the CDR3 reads TGTGCCATCACGGGGACAGGGGGCTACAGAAACTATGGCTACACCTTC.

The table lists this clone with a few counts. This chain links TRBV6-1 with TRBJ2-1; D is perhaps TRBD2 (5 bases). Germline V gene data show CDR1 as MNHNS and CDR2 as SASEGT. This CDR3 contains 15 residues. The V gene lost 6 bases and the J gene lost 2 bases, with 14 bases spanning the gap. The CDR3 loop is CASSRSGSTYNEQFF. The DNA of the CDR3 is TGTGCCAGCAGCCGAAGCGGATCCACCTACAATGAGCAGTTCTTC.

The CDR3 here is CASSLTSGGTDTQYF. CDR3 nucleotides: TGTGCCAGCAGCTTAACTAGCGGGGGCACAGATACGCAGTATTTT. This chain connects TRBV7-2 to TRBJ2-3, with 10 bases fitting TRBD2. J lost 1 base, V lost 2 bases, and 0 bases had no gene match. The CDR3 extends over 15 amino acids. Germline V lookup: CDR1 SGHTA, CDR2 FQGNSA.

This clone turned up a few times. CDR3 in amino acids: CAWRATGAPYEQYF. CDR3 DNA: TGTGCCTGGAGAGCTACAGGGGCCCCCTACGAGCAGTACTTC. The chain recombines TRBV30 with TRBJ2-7; 7 bases line up with TRBD1. The J segment lost 2 bases and the V segment lost 3 bases, leaving 7 bases of the junction unmatched. This CDR3 has 14 residues. CDR1 is GTSNPN and CDR2 is SVGIG in the germline V gene (reference sequence).

In DNA form, the CDR3 reads TGTGCCAGCAGCGTAGGACTAGCGGGAGAAGGGGAGCAGTTCTTC. It yields the protein CASSVGLAGEGEQFF. The chain uses TRBV9 and TRBJ2-1; 12 bases match TRBD2. V gave up 0 bases and J gave up 10 bases; unmatched junction bases: 5. Germline V CDR1 and CDR2: SGDLS, YYNGEE. The CDR3 runs 15 residues.

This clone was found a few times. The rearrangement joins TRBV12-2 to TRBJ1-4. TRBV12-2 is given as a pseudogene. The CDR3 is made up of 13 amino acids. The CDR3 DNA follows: TGTGCAAGTCGCTTGGTCGGGGATGAAAAACTGTTTTTT. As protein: CASRLVGDEKLFF.

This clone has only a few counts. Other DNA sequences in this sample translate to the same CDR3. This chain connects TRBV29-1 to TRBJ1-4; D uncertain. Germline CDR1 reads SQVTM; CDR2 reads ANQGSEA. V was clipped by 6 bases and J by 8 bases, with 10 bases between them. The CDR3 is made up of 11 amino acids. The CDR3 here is CSVREGEKLFF. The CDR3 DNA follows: TGCAGCGTGAGGGAAGGCGAAAAACTGTTTTTT.

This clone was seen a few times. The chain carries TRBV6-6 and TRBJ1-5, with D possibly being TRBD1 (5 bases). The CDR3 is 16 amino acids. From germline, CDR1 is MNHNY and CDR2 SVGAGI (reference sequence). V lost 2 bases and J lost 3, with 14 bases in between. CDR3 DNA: TGTGCCAGCAGTTACGTTGGAGGGGTTGTCAATCAGCCCCAGCATTTT. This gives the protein CASSYVGGVVNQPQHF.

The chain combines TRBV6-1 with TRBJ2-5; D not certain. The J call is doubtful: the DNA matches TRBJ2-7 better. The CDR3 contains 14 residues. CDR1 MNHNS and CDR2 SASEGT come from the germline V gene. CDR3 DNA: TGTGCCAGCAGTGAAGTCCCAGGATCCTACGAGCAGTACTTC. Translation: CASSEVPGSYEQYF.

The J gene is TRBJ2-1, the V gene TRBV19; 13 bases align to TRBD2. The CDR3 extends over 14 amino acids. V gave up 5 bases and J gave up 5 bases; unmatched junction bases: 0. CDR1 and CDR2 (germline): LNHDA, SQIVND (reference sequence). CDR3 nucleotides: TGTGCCAGTAGTGGGACTAGCGGGGACAATGAGCAGTTCTTC. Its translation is CASSGTSGDNEQFF.